Each of the 2 T cell receptor beta chains below was sequenced from the same sample in a study of blood T cell repertoires in COVID-19. Clones were sequenced by immunoSEQ multiplex PCR, and TCRdb holds only the in-frame ones, with some missing. The sample holds fewer than 15,000 clones; around 74% are singletons and the top ten take roughly 41%. Sequenced material: peripheral blood. All receptors derive from an elderly woman with acute or convalescent COVID-19.

J is TRBJ2-7 and V is TRBV6-6; 7 bases line up with TRBD2. With 0 bases clipped from V and 6 bases from J, the junction kept 8 bases outside the gene matches. Germline-derived CDR1 and CDR2 are MNHNY and SVGAGI (reference sequence). The CDR3 length is 15 residues. The DNA of the CDR3 is TGTGCCAGCAGTTACTCGCCCCTCTCGGGGGGCGAGCAGTACTTC. It is translated as CASSYSPLSGGEQYF.

This chain joins TRBV5-6 and TRBJ1-1, with D perhaps matching TRBD1 (5 bases). The CDR3 has 14 amino acids. V was trimmed by 5 bases and J by 4 bases, leaving 15 bases between them. Germline lookup yields CDR1 SGHDT and CDR2 YYEEEE. The CDR3 reads CASRYTNRFTEAFF. The DNA of the CDR3 is TGTGCCAGCAGGTATACAAACAGGTTCACTGAAGCTTTCTTT.